This TCR beta chain was captured by sequencing in a study of neoadjuvant anti-PD-1 for oral cavity cancer. Study summary: Around day 43, patients without progression received a fourth nivolumab dose before surgery.

Time point: after neoadjuvant nivolumab, at surgical resection. Between the trimmed V and J ends, which lost 1 base and 3 bases, there was a span of 12 bases. CDR1 and CDR2 (germline): LGHNA, YSLEER. The CDR3 is made up of 16 amino acids. Libraries were prepared by immunoSEQ multiplex PCR; TCRdb keeps only in-frame clonotypes and omits some of them. The data contain some 31,000 clones, roughly 80% of them seen just once; the ten biggest clones take up under 3.5%. The receptor's source is a person between 40 and 85 years old with oral cavity squamous cell carcinoma. The sequencing used PBMCs, collected after nivolumab (anti-PD-1) treatment. This chain links TRBV4-3 with TRBJ2-2; unclear D gene. The CDR3 DNA is TGCGCCAGCAGCCAAGTCCGCGCGCCCCACACCGGGGAGCTGTTTTTT. Encoded protein: CASSQVRAPHTGELFF.